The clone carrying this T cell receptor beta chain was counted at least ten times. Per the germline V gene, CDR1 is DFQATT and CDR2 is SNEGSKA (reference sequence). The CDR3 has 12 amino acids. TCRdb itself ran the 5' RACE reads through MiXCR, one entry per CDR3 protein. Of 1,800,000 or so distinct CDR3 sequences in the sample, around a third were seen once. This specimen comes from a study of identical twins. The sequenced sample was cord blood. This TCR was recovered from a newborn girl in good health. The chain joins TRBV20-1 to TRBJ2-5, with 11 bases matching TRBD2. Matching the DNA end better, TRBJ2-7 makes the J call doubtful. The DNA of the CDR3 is TGCAGTGCCCCGGGACTAGCGGCCGAGCAGTACTTC. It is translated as CSAPGLAAEQYF.